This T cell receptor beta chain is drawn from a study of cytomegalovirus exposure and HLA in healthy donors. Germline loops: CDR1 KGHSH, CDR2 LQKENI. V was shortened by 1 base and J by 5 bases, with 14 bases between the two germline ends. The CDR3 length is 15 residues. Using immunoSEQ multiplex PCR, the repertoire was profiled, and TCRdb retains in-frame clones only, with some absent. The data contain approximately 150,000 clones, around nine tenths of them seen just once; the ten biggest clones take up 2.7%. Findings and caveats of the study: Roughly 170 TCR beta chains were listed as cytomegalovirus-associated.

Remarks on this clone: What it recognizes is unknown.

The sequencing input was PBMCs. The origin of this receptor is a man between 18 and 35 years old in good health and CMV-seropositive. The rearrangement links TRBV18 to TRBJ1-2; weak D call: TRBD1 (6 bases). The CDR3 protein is CASSPLQGRRYGYTF. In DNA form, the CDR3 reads TGTGCCAGCTCACCACTGCAGGGGCGCCGATATGGCTACACCTTC.